Listed below are T cell receptor beta chains from one sample, sequenced in a study of chemoradiotherapy in HPV16-positive cancers. Sequencing was performed with immunoSEQ multiplex PCR; in TCRdb, only in-frame clones are kept and a portion is missing. The table has more than 13,000 clones, roughly 88% seen once. This specimen consisted of blood, obtained from a patient who underwent chemoradiotherapy. Receptors originate from a human donor with HPV-associated anogenital cancer. CDR3s include the opening cysteine and the closing phenylalanine or tryptophan. The order of the fields is J gene, D gene, clone size, CDR3 length, V gene, CDR3 protein, CDR3 DNA. The D gene is left open where the match is weak. A clone size is listed for some rows: how often the clone was seen (once, few, many), or a class if it is expanded.

J: TRBJ1-5
D: TRBD1
size: .
length: 15
V: TRBV27
CDR3: CASSSWTGGNQPQHF
DNA: TGTGCCAGCAGTTCATGGACAGGGGGCAATCAGCCCCAGCATTTT

J: TRBJ2-1
D: .
size: .
length: 15
V: TRBV19
CDR3: CASSILPSSYNEQFF
DNA: TGTGCCAGTAGTATTCTTCCAAGCTCCTACAATGAGCAGTTCTTC

J: TRBJ2-1
D: TRBD1
size: .
length: 17
V: TRBV7-2
CDR3: CASSSSHGQGTANEQFF
DNA: TGTGCCAGCAGCTCCTCCCATGGACAGGGGACTGCCAATGAGCAGTTCTTC

J: TRBJ1-1
D: TRBD1
size: once
length: 14
V: TRBV5-1
CDR3: CASSSTGGATEAFF
DNA: TGCGCCAGCAGCTCGACAGGGGGGGCCACTGAAGCTTTCTTT

J: TRBJ2-7
D: TRBD1
size: .
length: 11
V: TRBV10-1
CDR3: CASSTGYEQYF
DNA: TGCGCCAGCTCGACAGGGTACGAGCAGTACTTC

J: TRBJ2-3
D: .
size: .
length: 16
V: TRBV6-5
CDR3: CASSYTGRISTDTQYF
DNA: TGTGCCAGCAGTTATACAGGGCGTATTAGCACAGATACGCAGTATTTT

J: TRBJ1-2
D: .
size: .
length: 13
V: TRBV5-8
CDR3: CASASGQRYGYTF
DNA: TGTGCCAGCGCCTCCGGACAGCGCTATGGCTACACCTTC

J: TRBJ2-1
D: TRBD2
size: .
length: 15
V: TRBV9
CDR3: CASSIAGDSYNEQFF
DNA: TGTGCCAGCAGTATAGCGGGGGACTCCTACAATGAGCAGTTCTTC

J: TRBJ1-5
D: TRBD1
size: .
length: 16
V: TRBV6-5
CDR3: CASSYSMDRVGQPQHF
DNA: TGTGCCAGCAGTTACTCGATGGACAGGGTTGGTCAGCCCCAGCATTTT

J: TRBJ2-6
D: .
size: once
length: 16
V: TRBV9
CDR3: CASSIMEGAGANVLTF
DNA: TGTGCCAGCAGCATAATGGAGGGTGCTGGGGCCAACGTCCTGACTTTC

J: TRBJ1-6
D: .
size: .
length: 15
V: TRBV5-1
CDR3: CASSLATGTSSPLHF
DNA: TGCGCCAGCAGCTTGGCTACAGGGACAAGTTCACCCCTCCACTTT

J: TRBJ2-7
D: TRBD1
size: .
length: 16
V: TRBV27
CDR3: CASSPEPGQGYYEQYF
DNA: TGTGCCAGCAGTCCCGAACCGGGACAGGGATACTACGAGCAGTACTTC

J: TRBJ1-5
D: TRBD1
size: .
length: 14
V: TRBV19
CDR3: CASARDRQSWPQHF
DNA: TGTGCCAGCGCACGGGACAGACAATCATGGCCCCAGCATTTT

J: TRBJ1-1
D: .
size: once
length: 13
V: TRBV6-5
CDR3: CASRGAPNTEAFF
DNA: TGTGCCAGCAGGGGGGCCCCGAACACTGAAGCTTTCTTT

J: TRBJ2-2
D: TRBD1
size: .
length: 14
V: TRBV19
CDR3: CASSWTGNTGELFF
DNA: TGTGCCAGTAGCTGGACAGGGAACACCGGGGAGCTGTTTTTT

J: TRBJ2-7
D: TRBD2
size: once
length: 13
V: TRBV6-6
CDR3: CASSGAGGHEQYF
DNA: TGTGCCAGCAGTGGGGCGGGGGGTCACGAGCAGTACTTC

J: TRBJ2-1
D: TRBD2
size: .
length: 16
V: TRBV29-1
CDR3: CSAIPPTSGPYNEQFF
DNA: TGCAGCGCCATACCCCCTACTAGCGGGCCTTACAATGAGCAGTTCTTC

J: TRBJ1-3
D: .
size: .
length: 14
V: TRBV5-5
CDR3: CASSPTGSGNTIYF
DNA: TGTGCCAGCAGCCCCACAGGGTCTGGAAACACCATATATTTT

J: TRBJ2-3
D: TRBD2
size: .
length: 16
V: TRBV9
CDR3: CASSPRTSLGLDTQYF
DNA: TGTGCCAGCAGCCCTCGGACTAGCCTCGGGTTGGATACGCAGTATTTT

J: TRBJ1-2
D: .
size: few
length: 14
V: TRBV5-1
CDR3: CASSLVTGLYGYTF
DNA: TGCGCCAGCAGCTTGGTTACAGGGCTCTATGGCTACACCTTC

J: TRBJ2-3
D: TRBD2
size: .
length: 16
V: TRBV5-4
CDR3: CASSHKAGGLRDTQYF
DNA: TGTGCCAGCAGTCATAAAGCGGGGGGGCTCAGAGATACGCAGTATTTT

J: TRBJ2-6
D: .
size: .
length: 15
V: TRBV12-2
CDR3: CASRLVCAGANVLTF
DNA: TGTGCAAGTCGCTTAGTGTGTGCTGGGGCCAACGTCCTGACTTTC

J: TRBJ2-2
D: .
size: .
length: 16
V: TRBV16
CDR3: CASTSFGTTNTGELFF
DNA: TGTGCCAGCACGTCTTTCGGGACGACCAACACCGGGGAGCTGTTTTTT

J: TRBJ2-2
D: .
size: .
length: 13
V: TRBV6-4
CDR3: CASSVQDTGELFF
DNA: TGTGCCAGCAGTGTACAGGACACCGGGGAGCTGTTTTTT

J: TRBJ2-7
D: .
size: .
length: 16
V: TRBV30
CDR3: CACHPISGALWYEQYF
DNA: TGTGCCTGCCACCCTATCTCGGGGGCACTTTGGTACGAGCAGTACTTC

J: TRBJ2-7
D: .
size: once
length: 15
V: TRBV14
CDR3: CASSQEWDGSYEQYF
DNA: TGTGCCAGCAGCCAAGAGTGGGACGGTAGCTACGAGCAGTACTTC

J: TRBJ2-7
D: .
size: .
length: 20
V: TRBV4-1
CDR3: CASSQVFSPPRGPRVMEQYF
DNA: TGCGCCAGCAGCCAAGTTTTCTCCCCCCCGCGGGGCCCTCGGGTGATGGAGCAGTACTTC

J: TRBJ2-7
D: .
size: once
length: 12
V: TRBV6-5
CDR3: CASSLPSGEQYF
DNA: TGTGCCAGCAGTCTCCCCTCGGGCGAGCAGTACTTC

J: TRBJ2-7
D: .
size: .
length: 13
V: TRBV19
CDR3: CASSMGFAYEQYF
DNA: TGTGCCAGTAGTATGGGTTTTGCCTACGAGCAGTACTTC

J: TRBJ2-3
D: .
size: .
length: 13
V: TRBV28
CDR3: CASSEITTDTQYF
DNA: TGTGCCAGCAGCGAAATTACCACAGATACGCAGTATTTT

J: TRBJ1-5
D: .
size: once
length: 16
V: TRBV28
CDR3: CASSLGGTGSNQPQHF
DNA: TGTGCCAGCAGTTTAGGAGGGACGGGCAGCAATCAGCCCCAGCATTTT

J: TRBJ1-2
D: TRBD1
size: .
length: 15
V: TRBV5-1
CDR3: CASGGQGSTNYGYTF
DNA: TGCGCCAGCGGGGGACAGGGGTCCACTAACTATGGCTACACCTTC

J: TRBJ2-7
D: TRBD2
size: .
length: 14
V: TRBV2
CDR3: CASSLSGGTYEQYF
DNA: TGTGCCAGCAGTCTAAGCGGGGGGACCTACGAGCAGTACTTC

J: TRBJ2-1
D: .
size: .
length: 14
V: TRBV10-2
CDR3: CASSVQLQDNEQFF
DNA: TGCGCCAGCAGTGTTCAGCTACAGGACAATGAGCAGTTCTTC

J: TRBJ2-6
D: .
size: .
length: 18
V: TRBV27
CDR3: CASSTRFWLQSRANVLTF
DNA: TGTGCCAGCAGTACACGGTTCTGGCTACAAAGTCGGGCCAACGTCCTGACTTTC

J: TRBJ1-5
D: .
size: .
length: 15
V: TRBV28
CDR3: CASSRRFRSNQPQHF
DNA: TGTGCCAGCAGTCGACGGTTTCGGAGCAATCAGCCCCAGCATTTT

J: TRBJ2-7
D: .
size: .
length: 13
V: TRBV5-1
CDR3: CASSRTYTYEQYF
DNA: TGCGCCAGCAGTCGGACTTACACCTACGAGCAGTACTTC

J: TRBJ2-3
D: .
size: .
length: 15
V: TRBV5-1
CDR3: CASSPRTDRTDTQYF
DNA: TGCGCCAGCAGCCCCCGGACAGACCGCACAGATACGCAGTATTTT

J: TRBJ2-7
D: .
size: .
length: 14
V: TRBV19
CDR3: CASRDTGTSGEQYF
DNA: TGTGCCAGTAGAGACACCGGGACTTCGGGCGAGCAGTACTTC

J: TRBJ2-3
D: .
size: .
length: 14
V: TRBV19
CDR3: CASSIATSGSSQYF
DNA: TGTGCCAGTAGTATCGCAACGTCGGGTTCCTCCCAGTATTTT

J: TRBJ1-1
D: TRBD1
size: .
length: 14
V: TRBV5-1
CDR3: CASSSDRGQTEAFF
DNA: TGCGCCAGCAGTTCGGACAGGGGGCAGACTGAAGCTTTCTTT